Described below is a single T cell receptor (beta chain) sequence and its context. The antigen remains undetermined. Per the germline V gene, CDR1 is DFQATT and CDR2 is SNEGSKA (reference sequence). The CDR3 consists of 12 residues. V gave up 7 bases and J gave up 6 bases, with 13 bases separating them. The CDR3 regions of TCR beta were amplified from RNA transcripts. HTBI primers were employed in a first-round RT-PCR of the TCR CDR3. TCRdb re-analysed the multiplex PCR reads in MiXCR, keeping a single row per CDR3 protein. Among roughly 700,000 distinct CDR3 sequences listed, about a third were seen once. This sample is drawn from a study of T cells in Graves' hyperthyroidism and ophthalmopathy. Researchers barred patients who had uncontrolled infection, other autoimmune disease, pregnancy or lactation. Study observations and caveats: Classification by a 13 V-J model distinguished ophthalmopathy from stable hyperthyroidism.

Sample: blood. This chain links TRBV20-1 with TRBJ2-1; weak D call: TRBD2 (6 bases). The receptor comes from a woman aged 40 to 49 with Graves' hyperthyroidism. CDR3 sequence: CSGAGVRNEQFF. In DNA form, the CDR3 reads TGCAGTGGAGCGGGTGTTCGCAATGAGCAGTTCTTC.